This TCR beta chain was sequenced for a study of T cell clonality in common variable immunodeficiency. Study findings and constraints: T cell subpopulation sequencing would be needed to explain CVID clonality. Shared TCRbeta clones were fewer between CVID subjects than controls. TCRbeta clonality was increased in CVID versus healthy controls.

This clone was recorded a few times. Its antigen remains unidentified. The missing CDR3 end, 3 residues past where the read stops, is filled in from the germline J gene. Here immunoSEQ multiplex PCR was the method, and the copy in TCRdb shows in-frame clones only, minus some. The sample was found to contain roughly 70,000 clones, and every one recurs. Caucasian heritage predominated among both patients and controls. J gave up 4 bases and V 6 bases, and 13 bases lay outside the gene matches. Germline V gene lookup returns CDR1 WSHSY and CDR2 SAAADI. The CDR3 extends over 17 amino acids. The TCR originated in a person between 18 and 70 years old in good health. What was sequenced was peripheral blood mononuclear cells. The chain combines TRBV10-2 with TRBJ2-2; TRBD2 agrees at 8 bases. CDR3 bases read: TGCGCCAGCAGCCTACAGACGGGGGGGCTGTCCACCGGGGAG. This sequence encodes CASSLQTGGLSTGE. The full CDR3 is CASSLQTGGLSTGELFF.